This TCR beta chain was captured in a study of blood T cell repertoires in COVID-19 (dated by TCRdb to the early 2020s). Regarding the complete study: Samples covering the acute and convalescent phases of COVID-19 were provided by collaborators in the United States, Italy and Spain. The material from the prospective study consisted of cDNA or gDNA derived from T cells, B-cell-depleted T cells, or PBMCs. Deeply sampled blood TCRbeta repertoires from subjects exposed to, actively infected with, or recovered from COVID-19 were included in the dataset. The repertoires were made available in a free public database intended to serve as a resource for research on the immune response to SARS-CoV-2. The samples were drawn from two sources: the first 160 participants of the ongoing ImmuneRACE study, and about 1,300 subjects contributed by 6 global collaborators. A de-identified subject ID, COVID-19 status, age in years and sex were almost always included in the sample metadata. Where HLA class I and class II types were available, the types were taken from metadata supplied by the sample provider, not from assay-based typing.

The study at large found these results: The quantity of clinical and demographic metadata differed by source and by participant and was supplied without curation.

For this clone: It lacks a known antigen. Base qualities are not at hand, and no much larger clone is one base apart.

The immunoSEQ Assay, a bias-controlled multiplex PCR, was used to amplify TCRbeta CDR3 regions from genomic DNA. The study's own analysis went as follows. The number of nucleated cells in each sample was estimated from the amplification of reference gene primers within the assay. To quantify the absolute abundance of each unique TCRbeta CDR3 rearrangement, sequence reads were collapsed and filtered. For each sample, productive Simpson clonality was calculated as the square root of Simpson's diversity index across productive rearrangements. Entries here come from immuneACCESS through TCRdb and include only in-frame sequences with V and J called. Some clones fail to appear in such tables; in the studies checked, an unresolved V gene covers under half of the shortfall, and the cause of the remainder is unknown. V, J and clone size derive from that table, while D and trimming were established from the DNA sequence. This sample comprises hundreds of thousands of clones, 75% to 90% of them detected only once. Clones ranked in the top ten supply 3% to 4% of the sample.

Whole blood was collected in K2EDTA tubes by collaborating institutions according to the institutions' own protocols. For TCRbeta analysis, collaborator samples were shipped as frozen whole blood, as isolated PBMCs, or as DNA extracted from either sample type. V is cut by 4 bases and J by 4 bases, and the space between the germline ends is 8 bases. The germline V gene (reference sequence) sets CDR1 to LNHDA and CDR2 to SQIVND. Measured from the cysteine to the phenylalanine, the CDR3 is 13 residues long. Only the CDR3 portion is preserved as DNA: 39 bases, with reading frame beginning at the first base.

Specimen: peripheral blood. The chain links TRBV19 with TRBJ1-5; a tentative D match to TRBD1 spans 5 bases. The clonotype comes from a woman aged 18 to 35 with acute or convalescent COVID-19. The nucleotides are TGTGCCAGTAGTAACAGGCCGAATCAGCCCCAGCATTTT. Its protein is CASSNRPNQPQHF.